The 11 T cell receptor beta chains given below trace back to one sample, sequenced in a study of blood T cell repertoires in COVID-19. Profiling relied on immunoSEQ multiplex PCR, and the TCRdb table lists in-frame clones only, not all of them. This table has around 220,000 clones, 70% to 90% appearing once. Sequencing was done on a sample of PBMCs or T cells enriched from blood (not recorded which). These TCRs come from a woman aged 50 to 60 with acute COVID-19.

The chain is built from TRBV5-4 and TRBJ2-5; 13 nucleotides line up with TRBD2. CDR1 and CDR2 from the germline V gene are SGHNT and YYREEE (reference sequence). V dropped 4 bases and J dropped 10; count of bases not matched to a gene: 10. The CDR3 consists of 15 residues. The CDR3 is CASSSGLAGDLGQYF. As DNA, the CDR3 is TGTGCCAGCAGCAGTGGACTAGCGGGAGATTTAGGCCAGTACTTC.

The chain combines TRBV5-6 with TRBJ2-1; tentative D call: TRBD1 (6 bases). V was shortened by 4 bases and J by 12 bases, with 14 bases between the two germline ends. CDR1 and CDR2 from the germline V gene are SGHDT and YYEEEE. The CDR3 runs 12 residues. CDR3 sequence reads: CASSLLGDTQFF. The CDR3 DNA is TGTGCCAGCAGCCTGTTGGGGGACACGCAGTTCTTC.

This chain connects TRBV29-1 to TRBJ1-2, with D possibly being TRBD1 (5 bases). This CDR3 region has 12 residues. Germline assignment: CDR1 SQVTM and CDR2 ANQGSEA. The germline V and J ends were trimmed by 4 bases and 3 bases, with 9 bases remaining between them. The CDR3: CSVVGRDYGYTF. The CDR3 coding sequence is TGCAGCGTTGTCGGCAGGGACTATGGCTACACCTTC.

The chain has TRBV28 and TRBJ2-1, with TRBD2 matching over 12 bases. Germline CDR1 reads MDHEN; CDR2 reads SYDVKM. The CDR3 loop spans 14 amino acids. The V segment lost 5 bases and the J segment 4 bases; nucleotides outside the gene matches: 0. The CDR3 bases are TGTGCCAGCAGTCTAGCGGGAGGGTACAATGAGCAGTTCTTC. Amino acid sequence: CASSLAGGYNEQFF.

V usage is TRBV5-6 and J usage is TRBJ2-7, with D possibly being TRBD2 (7 bases). Germline CDR1 reads SGHDT; CDR2 reads YYEEEE. V was shortened by 3 bases and J by 12 bases, with 16 bases between the two germline ends. The CDR3 length is 12 residues. In DNA, the CDR3 is TGTGCCAGCAGCTGGGGAGGGGACAAACTGTACTTC. Its translation: CASSWGGDKLYF.

This chain links TRBV19 with TRBJ1-1; D is unclear. CDR1 is LNHDA, CDR2 SQIVND, per germline (reference sequence). The CDR3 loop spans 17 amino acids. Trimming removed 2 bases from V and 0 bases from J, with 16 bases in between. This CDR3 is CASSIYGVRDLNTEAFF. CDR3 in DNA: TGTGCCAGTAGTATATACGGAGTCCGCGATTTGAACACTGAAGCTTTCTTT.

The chain recombines TRBV29-1 with TRBJ2-7, with a possible D match to TRBD2 (6 bases). Per the germline V gene, CDR1 is SQVTM and CDR2 is ANQGSEA. This CDR3 has 13 residues. Between the trimmed V and J ends, which lost 8 bases and 3 bases, there was a span of 17 bases. The CDR3 DNA reads as TGCAGCTCCGCGCGGGGTGTGGGCTACGAGCAGTACTTC. Translating it yields CSSARGVGYEQYF.

This chain links TRBV19 with TRBJ2-3, with no clear D. There are 17 residues in the CDR3. The V end lost 4 bases, the J end lost 2 bases, and 19 bases lay between the germline ends. The germline CDR1 and CDR2 sequences are LNHDA and SQIVND (reference sequence). The CDR3 region is CASSTIQAPAHTDTQYF. The CDR3 DNA reads TGTGCCAGTAGTACGATCCAGGCCCCTGCCCACACAGATACGCAGTATTTT.

The chain recombines TRBV9 with TRBJ1-1; D is possibly TRBD1 (5 bases). CDR3 size: 15 residues. The germline gives CDR1 SGDLS, CDR2 YYNGEE. The germline V and J ends were trimmed by 2 bases and 0 bases, with 11 bases remaining between them. This chain's CDR3 is CASSVDKKMNTEAFF. The CDR3, as DNA: TGTGCCAGCAGCGTGGACAAAAAGATGAACACTGAAGCTTTCTTT.

The rearrangement links TRBV29-1 to TRBJ2-1; maybe TRBD1 (5 bases). The germline V gene has CDR1 SQVTM and CDR2 ANQGSEA. There are 15 residues in the CDR3. The ends were cut back, 5 bases at V and 0 bases at J, with 14 bases in the middle. CDR3: CSVPYTGNSYNEQFF. The CDR3 DNA reads as TGCAGCGTTCCTTACACAGGAAACTCCTACAATGAGCAGTTCTTC.

In DNA form, the CDR3 reads TGTGCCAGCATCCTTAGCGGGAGGGCCACTGATACGCAGTATTTT. Residues: CASILSGRATDTQYF. The chain combines TRBV27 with TRBJ2-3; TRBD2 agrees at 11 bases. Per germline, CDR1 MNHEY and CDR2 SMNVEV (reference sequence). The V segment lost 7 bases and the J segment 6 bases; nucleotides outside the gene matches: 9. The CDR3 is made up of 15 amino acids.